A selection of T cell receptor beta chains follows, all from one sample in a study of shared clonotypes between healthy human individuals. TCRdb keeps only in-frame clones here, not all; method: immunoSEQ multiplex PCR. The data show approximately 2.3 million clones, 90% to 95% seen once. Sequencing was performed on naive CD4+ T cells from PBMCs. The receptors come from a man in his late teens or twenties in good health. Some clones in this sample may be carry-over from other donors' samples. Both conserved end residues are trimmed from each CDR3.

V	CDR3
TRBV7-2	ASSLRGLVAF
TRBV11-3	ASSLLGSYEQY
TRBV5-1	ASSLTPFNYGYT
TRBV7-3	ASSLSPNEKLF
TRBV28	ASTKPPRLAGFTDTQY
TRBV27	ASSPRGRGNIQY
TRBV5-5	ASSPGVLGQETQY
TRBV7-6	ASKGYSGNTIY
TRBV28	ASSRRQTSTDTQY
TRBV4-1	ASSPRGVGVDTKNIQY
TRBV19	ASSDRMNTEAF
TRBV11-3	ASRKQGMGNTEAF
TRBV5-1	ASSLSGLADHNEQF
TRBV6-6	ASAKGGGPLSYEQY